A single sample gave rise to the 9 T cell receptor beta chains below, sequenced in a study of blood T cell repertoires in COVID-19 (dated by TCRdb to the early 2020s). Preparation of the library involved the immunoSEQ multiplex PCR assay. Imported from immuneACCESS, the table was reduced by TCRdb to in-frame sequences with V and J called. These copies leave out some clones; in studies compared against another copy, an unresolved V gene accounts for under half, and the cause of the remainder is not known. The sample table records some 50,000 clones; roughly 88% of these occur just once. The ten biggest clones cover around 2.2% of the sample. Sequencing input: peripheral blood. These receptors all come from a woman aged 55 to 70 with acute or convalescent COVID-19.

The genes are TRBV2 and TRBJ2-2, with 8 bases fitting TRBD2. This CDR3 has 15 residues. V dropped 4 bases and J dropped 4; count of bases not matched to a gene: 5. Germline V gives CDR1 SNHLY, CDR2 FYNNEI. In DNA form, the CDR3 reads TGTGCCAGCAGTGTTAGTCGGGGGGGCACCGGGGAGCTGTTTTTT. Translation gives CASSVSRGGTGELFF.

The V and J genes are TRBV29-1 and TRBJ1-2, with D perhaps matching TRBD1 (6 bases). Trimming left V 4 bases short and J 5 bases short, with 11 bases between. This CDR3 has 12 residues. Per germline, CDR1 SQVTM and CDR2 ANQGSEA. The DNA for the CDR3 is TGCAGCGTTGGGACAGAGATGTATGGCTACACCTTC. Translated, it gives CSVGTEMYGYTF.

The CDR3 DNA is TGTGCCAGCAGCGTAGATCGCGGTCGAGGGACCGGGGAGCTGTTTTTT. Translated, it gives CASSVDRGRGTGELFF. The chain recombines TRBV9 with TRBJ2-2; a possible D gene is TRBD2 (5 bases). The CDR3 is made up of 16 amino acids. The germline V and J ends were trimmed by 0 bases and 5 bases, with 14 bases remaining between them. Germline V lookup: CDR1 SGDLS, CDR2 YYNGEE. The variable domain in full, completed from reference TRBV9 and TRBJ2-2, reads DSGVTQTPKHLITATGQRVTLRCSPRSGDLSVYWYQQSLDQGLQFLIQYYNGEERAKGNILERFSAQQFPDLHSELNLSSLELGDSALYFCASSVDRGRGTGELFFGEGSRLTVL.

The V and J genes are TRBV19 and TRBJ1-1, with 9 bases fitting TRBD1. Germline lookup yields CDR1 LNHDA and CDR2 SQIVND (reference sequence). V trimming: 7 bases; J trimming: 6 bases; junction bases outside the gene matches: 9. The CDR3 totals 14 residues. In DNA form, the CDR3 reads TGTGCCAGTAAATGGACAGGGGTATATCCTGAAGCTTTCTTT. Protein: CASKWTGVYPEAFF.

V and J are TRBV5-5 and TRBJ2-5, with no clear D. Trimming stripped 0 bases from V and 5 bases from J, with 14 bases between. The CDR3 is 15 amino acids. Germline V gene lookup returns CDR1 SGHKS and CDR2 YYEKEE (reference sequence). DNA of the CDR3: TGTGCCAGCAGCTTGGGACCGGCTAGTGACGAGACCCAGTACTTC. Translation: CASSLGPASDETQYF. The full variable domain, its missing parts supplied by reference TRBV5-5 and TRBJ2-5, is DAGVTQSPTHLIKTRGQQVTLRCSPISGHKSVSWYQQVLGQGPQFIFQYYEKEERGRGNFPDRFSARQFPNYSSELNVNALLLGDSALYLCASSLGPASDETQYFGPGTRLLVL.

The chain links TRBV2 to TRBJ1-5; 8 bases line up with TRBD1. Germline V gene data show CDR1 as SNHLY and CDR2 as FYNNEI. V shed 8 bases and J 0 bases; nucleotides not matched to a gene: 6. The CDR3 runs 15 residues. The CDR3 sequence is CASGRDRGSNQPQHF. The CDR3 DNA sequence: TGTGCCAGCGGACGAGACAGGGGTAGCAATCAGCCCCAGCATTTT.

V usage is TRBV24-1 and J usage is TRBJ2-1, with 7 bases lining up with TRBD2. Germline CDR1 KGHDR, CDR2 SFDVKD. Unmatched junction bases numbered 6, after V lost 2 bases and J lost 6 bases. This CDR3 spans 15 amino acids. CDR3 in amino acids: CATSDSGLVSNEQFF. The DNA of the CDR3 is TGTGCCACCAGTGATTCCGGACTAGTCAGCAATGAGCAGTTCTTC.

The genes are TRBV7-9 and TRBJ2-1, with TRBD2 matching over 10 bases. Germline V CDR1 and CDR2: SEHNR, FQNEAQ (reference sequence). The CDR3 runs 15 residues. J gave up 6 bases and V 5 bases, and 7 bases lay outside the gene matches. The CDR3 reads CASSISLAGVNEQFF. The CDR3 DNA follows: TGTGCCAGCAGCATATCCCTAGCGGGAGTCAATGAGCAGTTCTTC.

The rearrangement uses TRBV2 and TRBJ1-3; no clear D. Germline V CDR1 and CDR2: SNHLY, FYNNEI. Deletions cut 0 bases from V and 0 bases from J, with 6 bases between. This CDR3 is built from 15 residues. The CDR3: CASSEARISGNTIYF. In DNA form, the CDR3 reads TGTGCCAGCAGTGAAGCGCGGATCTCTGGAAACACCATATATTTT.